These 28 T cell receptor beta chains were sequenced from one sample in a study of beta chain features in type 1 diabetes. Study-level findings and limits: All four CD4+ subsets of Type 1 diabetes patients contained TCRB CDR3s that were moderately but significantly shorter.

What these receptors recognize is not known. The whole isolated RNA underwent reverse transcription, so sequencing captured expressed TCRB transcripts. Method: immunoSEQ multiplex PCR; TCRdb's copy keeps in-frame clones and lacks some. The table lists about 150,000 clones, approximately 13% of them singletons. The material sequenced was central memory CD4+ T cells from blood. The receptors originated from a man aged 18 to 29 with type 1 diabetes.

The chain carries TRBV9 and TRBJ1-1; 7 bases are a match to TRBD1. CDR1 and CDR2 from the germline V gene are SGDLS and YYNGEE. The CDR3 has 16 residues. V was pared by 1 base and J by 5 bases, with 11 bases of the junction left unmatched. CDR3 coding DNA: TGTGCCAGCAGCGTAAATGCAGAGGACAGGATGACTGAAGCTTTCTTT. Protein: CASSVNAEDRMTEAFF.

With respect to this clone: One end of the junction varies from germline; a read error may be responsible. Other DNA sequences in the same sample also yield this CDR3. The V and J genes are TRBV29-1 and TRBJ2-2; possible D gene TRBD1, 6 bases. Germline CDR1 reads SQVTM; CDR2 reads ANQGSEA. The CDR3 loop spans 14 amino acids. CDR3 sequence reads: CSVDRGWSTGELFF. The CDR3 region has the DNA TGCAGCGTTGACAGGGGATGGAGCACCGGGGAGCTGTTTTTC.

This clone appeared a few times. CDR3 bases: TGTGCCAGCAGCTTGGGCGGGGACGGAAGCTATGGCTACACCTTC. Its translation: CASSLGGDGSYGYTF. The chain is built from TRBV5-4 and TRBJ1-2, with D tentatively TRBD1 (5 bases). The germline gives CDR1 SGHNT, CDR2 YYREEE (reference sequence). Trimming took 0 bases from V and 4 from J, leaving 13 bases between them. The CDR3 consists of 15 residues.

The CDR3, as DNA: TGTGCCAGCAGCCTCAGGGATGGGGACACTGAAGCTTTCTTT. Protein: CASSLRDGDTEAFF. V is TRBV7-9 and J is TRBJ1-1, with D perhaps TRBD1 (5 bases). Germline CDR1 is SEHNR and CDR2 is FQNEAQ (reference sequence). The CDR3 has 14 amino acids. The germline V and J ends were trimmed by 5 bases and 3 bases, with 13 bases remaining between them.

This clone has at least ten counts. The sample holds other DNA sequences that translate to the same CDR3. The rearrangement links TRBV18 to TRBJ2-7; no clear D gene. This CDR3 is 11 amino acids long. The germline V gene encodes CDR1 KGHSH and CDR2 LQKENI. Trimming stripped 3 bases from V and 4 bases from J, with 4 bases between. The CDR3 DNA is TGTGCCAGCTCACCCGATTACGAGCAGTACTTC. It yields the protein CASSPDYEQYF.

This chain joins TRBV30 and TRBJ2-7; D remains unclear. The V gene lost 2 bases and the J gene lost 4 bases, with 9 bases spanning the gap. This CDR3 is 12 amino acids long. CDR1 and CDR2 (germline): GTSNPN, SVGIG (reference sequence). The CDR3 here is CAWSWAFYEQYF. DNA of the CDR3: TGTGCCTGGAGTTGGGCCTTTTACGAGCAGTACTTC.

The V and J genes are TRBV4-2 and TRBJ2-3; TRBD2 aligns across 12 bases. With V trimmed by 1 base and J by 6 bases, 2 bases remained unmatched. CDR1 LGHNA and CDR2 YNFKEQ come from the germline V gene. The CDR3 runs to 15 residues. CDR3 region: CASSQGLAGVDTQYF. CDR3 nucleotides: TGTGCCAGCAGCCAAGGACTAGCGGGGGTGGATACGCAGTATTTT.

In its sample, this clone was seen a few times. The chain has TRBV10-1 and TRBJ2-5; 8 nucleotides line up with TRBD2. The CDR3 sequence is 15 residues long. Germline loops: CDR1 WNHNN, CDR2 SYGVQD (reference sequence). Germline trimming cut 3 bases from V and 3 bases from J; bases unmatched to any gene: 6. CDR3 DNA sequence: TGCGCCAGCAGTGATGAAGCGGGAGCAAAAGAGACCCAGTACTTC. Protein product: CASSDEAGAKETQYF.

This clone was counted at least ten times. This chain links TRBV15 with TRBJ1-2, with D possibly matching TRBD1 (5 bases). Germline loops: CDR1 LNHNV, CDR2 YYDKDF (reference sequence). Trimming stripped 0 bases from V and 0 bases from J, with 8 bases between. This CDR3 contains 15 residues. The CDR3 DNA sequence: TGTGCCACCAGCAGAGAAACGACAGCTAACTATGGCTACACCTTC. This gives the protein CATSRETTANYGYTF.

This clone occurred many times. The chain uses TRBV10-2 and TRBJ1-3; 9 nucleotides match TRBD1. The CDR3 consists of 15 residues. Losses at the gene ends were 6 bases for V and 4 bases for J; bases not matched to a gene: 7. Looked up from germline, CDR1 is WSHSY and CDR2 is SAAADI. CDR3 DNA: TGCGCCAGCAGGGGGACAGGGCTGGACGGAAACACCATATATTTT. Encoded protein: CASRGTGLDGNTIYF.

This clone was seen once. Other DNA sequences in this specimen translate into the identical CDR3. This chain joins TRBV5-1 and TRBJ1-4, with D unresolved. CDR3 size: 15 residues. Trimming stripped 1 base from V and 0 bases from J, with 7 bases between. Germline values: CDR1 SGHRS, CDR2 YFSETQ. CDR3 protein: CASSLSTATNEKLFF. CDR3 DNA sequence: TGCGCCAGCAGCTTGTCGACCGCAACTAATGAAAAACTGTTTTTT.

The chain couples TRBV18 to TRBJ1-5; tentative D call: TRBD1 (5 bases). Germline V gene data show CDR1 as KGHSH and CDR2 as LQKENI. The CDR3 extends over 15 amino acids. V dropped 4 bases and J dropped 1 base, with 11 bases sitting between them. In DNA form, the CDR3 reads TGTGCCAGCTCACTGGGGGAAGGAAGCAATCAGCCCCAGCATTTT. This encodes CASSLGEGSNQPQHF.

The sample holds a few counts of this clone. CDR3 sequence: CASSVGDRVTTIYF. The CDR3 DNA sequence: TGTGCCAGCAGCGTTGGGGACAGGGTCACCACCATATATTTT. V is TRBV9 and J is TRBJ1-3; 9 bases map to TRBD1. The germline V gene has CDR1 SGDLS and CDR2 YYNGEE. V shed 2 bases, J shed 9 bases, and the junction held 6 bases outside the gene matches. This CDR3 comprises 14 residues.

This clone was counted between two and nine times. The chain is built from TRBV6-1 and TRBJ1-2; no firm D call. The germline V gene encodes CDR1 MNHNS and CDR2 SASEGT. Trimming pared 8 bases from V and 3 bases from J, leaving 19 bases between. The CDR3 has 15 amino acids. Written as DNA, the CDR3 is TGTGCCAGCTCCTTGGCGCCAACAGCAGACTATGGCTACACCTTC. This codes for CASSLAPTADYGYTF.

This clone was seen more than once but under ten times. The rearrangement uses TRBV5-1 and TRBJ2-5; D is unclear. V was pared by 0 bases and J by 5 bases, with 5 bases between. CDR3 length: 12 residues. Germline loops: CDR1 SGHRS, CDR2 YFSETQ. The CDR3 coding sequence is TGCGCCAGCAGCTTGGCTTTTGAGACCCAGTACTTC. It specifies CASSLAFETQYF.

This clone was observed many times. The J gene is TRBJ2-7, the V gene TRBV5-1; possible D gene TRBD2, 5 bases. V lost 0 bases, J lost 5 bases, and 15 bases lay in between. From germline, CDR1 is SGHRS and CDR2 YFSETQ. The CDR3 is 15 residues long. The DNA for the CDR3 is TGCGCCAGCAGCTTGGCCGAAGACGCGACTAACGAGCAGTACTTC. This translates into CASSLAEDATNEQYF. Filled out from reference TRBV5-1 and TRBJ2-7, the complete variable domain reads KAGVTQTPRYLIKTRGQQVTLSCSPISGHRSVSWYQQTPGQGLQFLFEYFSETQRNKGNFPGRFSGRQFSNSRSEMNVSTLELGDSALYLCASSLAEDATNEQYFGPGTRLTVT.

This clone has more than one count but fewer than ten. Other DNA sequences in this specimen translate into the identical CDR3. The rearrangement links TRBV30 to TRBJ1-3; D unclear. The ends were cut back, 4 bases at V and 1 base at J, with 14 bases in the middle. Germline loops: CDR1 GTSNPN, CDR2 SVGIG (reference sequence). CDR3 size: 15 residues. CDR3 nucleotide sequence: TGTGCCTGGACTTCGGGCACCGCTTCTGGAAACACCATATATTTT. This sequence encodes CAWTSGTASGNTIYF.

The chain has TRBV29-1 and TRBJ2-6, with 7 bases matching TRBD1. V lost 6 bases to trimming and J lost 0 bases; unmatched junction nucleotides: 8. The CDR3 extends over 16 amino acids. CDR1 SQVTM and CDR2 ANQGSEA come from the germline V gene. CDR3 amino acids: CSVMTGQYSGANVLTF. The CDR3 nucleotides are TGCAGCGTCATGACAGGGCAATACTCTGGGGCCAACGTCCTGACTTTC.

J is TRBJ1-4 and V is TRBV6-5; D not resolved. V was cut by 8 bases and J by 4 bases, with 14 bases left in between. The CDR3 contains 14 residues. The V gene's germline CDR1 is MNHEY and CDR2 SVGAGI. The CDR3 DNA reads TGTGCCAGCGTTGGTAGAGGGAATAATGAAAAACTGTTTTTT. Protein: CASVGRGNNEKLFF.

This clone was seen more than once but under ten times. This chain uses TRBV13 with TRBJ1-4; D is undetermined. The CDR3 has 14 amino acids. V was shortened by 5 bases and J by 6 bases, with 13 bases between the two germline ends. CDR1 and CDR2 from the germline V gene are PRHDT and FYEKMQ (reference sequence). The CDR3 protein is CASSPRGVDEKLFF. Written as DNA, the CDR3 is TGTGCCAGCAGCCCTCGAGGCGTGGATGAAAAACTGTTTTTT.

This chain joins TRBV4-1 and TRBJ1-2; 9 nucleotides align to TRBD1. The CDR3 spans 13 residues. The germline V gene encodes CDR1 MGHRA and CDR2 YSYEKL. Trimming at V came to 5 bases and at J to 6 bases, leaving 4 bases not matched to a gene. The CDR3 DNA reads as TGCGCCAGCAGCAACCGACAGGGGGATGGCTACACCTTC. It translates to CASSNRQGDGYTF.

This chain uses TRBV15 with TRBJ2-1; D not resolved. This CDR3 contains 15 residues. Germline V gene sequence: CDR1 LNHNV, CDR2 YYDKDF (reference sequence). V lost 0 bases and J 6 bases, leaving 12 bases between the germline ends. The DNA of the CDR3 is TGTGCCACCAGCAGAGATCTCTCGTTCCCCAATGAGCAGTTCTTC. Translating it yields CATSRDLSFPNEQFF.

The V and J genes are TRBV6-6 and TRBJ1-2, with D unresolved. The germline V gene encodes CDR1 MNHNY and CDR2 SVGAGI (reference sequence). V was pared by 5 bases and J by 10 bases, with 8 bases between. The CDR3 covers 10 residues. CDR3 nucleotide sequence: TGTGCCAGCAGTGAGGTCAACTACACCTTC. Its translation is CASSEVNYTF.

This clone turned up a few times. This chain links TRBV14 with TRBJ2-7; no clear D gene. The V gene's germline CDR1 is SGHDN and CDR2 FVKESK. The CDR3 is made up of 13 amino acids. V was clipped by 1 base and J by 4 bases, with 8 bases between them. CDR3 amino acids: CASSQVSGYEQYF. In nucleotides, the CDR3 is TGTGCCAGCAGCCAAGTATCCGGGTACGAGCAGTACTTC.

V gene TRBV11-2 combines with J gene TRBJ2-7, with D perhaps matching TRBD2 (5 bases). Trimming left V 1 base short and J 5 bases short, with 6 bases between. The CDR3 is 12 residues long. Germline CDR1 and CDR2: SGHAT and FQNNGV. As DNA, the CDR3 is TGTGCCAGCAGCTTAGGAGGGAACGAGCAGTACTTC. Its translation: CASSLGGNEQYF.

The genes are TRBV6-1 and TRBJ1-1; D ambiguous. Per the germline V gene, CDR1 is MNHNS and CDR2 is SASEGT. V was clipped by 6 bases and J by 3 bases, with 5 bases between them. This CDR3 is 11 amino acids long. CDR3 nucleotides: TGTGCCAGCAGAGGTTACACTGAAGCTTTCTTT. It is translated as CASRGYTEAFF.

This chain joins TRBV29-1 and TRBJ2-2; D possibly corresponds to TRBD1 (5 bases). V dropped 6 bases and J dropped 4 bases, with 18 bases sitting between them. Germline CDR1 reads SQVTM; CDR2 reads ANQGSEA. The CDR3 loop spans 15 amino acids. The CDR3 protein is CSVTVGQGVTGELFF. In DNA, the CDR3 is TGCAGCGTAACGGTCGGGCAGGGTGTCACCGGGGAGCTGTTTTTT.

This clone was seen repeatedly, ten times or more. The V call is TRBV30, the J call TRBJ2-1; the match to TRBD1 covers 9 bases. CDR3 size: 13 residues. The germline V gene encodes CDR1 GTSNPN and CDR2 SVGIG (reference sequence). Trimming took 4 bases from V and 5 from J; bases not matched to a gene: 3. CDR3 sequence (DNA): TGTGCCTGGACCTGGACAGGGGACAATGAGCAGTTCTTC. The encoded protein is CAWTWTGDNEQFF.